This T cell receptor (beta chain) comes out of a study of identifying expanded T cells in peripheral blood. General study points: Over two and four weeks, about 15 and 18 clones changed, versus around 1.1 between replicates. Approximately two-week clone count variance significantly increased as total template count grew.

No infections or other immune events were documented during collection. TCRdb keeps only in-frame clones here, not all; method: immunoSEQ multiplex PCR. The sample includes around 100,000 clones, about nine tenths seen only once; the top ten take 13% to 15%. V was shortened by 8 bases and J by 7 bases, with 14 bases between the two germline ends. The CDR3 totals 11 residues. The germline CDR1 and CDR2 sequences are SQVTM and ANQGSEA. In its sample, this clone was seen a few times. Antigen unknown. The chain has TRBV29-1 and TRBJ1-2, with D perhaps matching TRBD1 (6 bases). Specimen: blood. The clonotype was recovered from a person aged 18 to 69 in good health. CDR3 nucleotide sequence: TGCAGCTCCCCAACAGGGAGTGGCTACACCTTC. Translation: CSSPTGSGYTF.